The rows below give T cell receptor beta chains drawn from one sample of a study of response to subunit inactivated influenza vaccine. MiXCR was run by TCRdb on the RT-PCR reads, yielding one entry per CDR3 protein. Of hundreds of thousands of distinct CDR3 sequences listed, 12% are singletons. Sample: PBMCs from blood, taken on the day of vaccination. All receptors derive from a man aged 45-65 years who received an inactivated influenza vaccine. Each CDR3 is given with its conserved first and last residue. A D gene is named only where the DNA matches it firmly. Clone size is not always given. Where it is, it says once, few, many or a class for expanded clones.

V	D	size	J	CDR3	DNA
TRBV12-3/TRBV12-4	NA	few	TRBJ1-6	CASSGGQGSSYNSPLHF	TGTGCCAGCAGTGGGGGCCAGGGAAGCTCCTATAATTCACCCCTCCACTTT
TRBV4-3	NA	few	TRBJ1-3	CASSQARFLEGGNTIYF	TGCGCCAGCAGCCAAGCGAGGTTCTTAGAGGGAGGAAACACCATATATTTT
TRBV18	TRBD1	many	TRBJ1-1	CASGGQMNTEAFF	TGTGCCAGCGGGGGACAGATGAACACTGAAGCTTTCTTT
TRBV27	NA	NA	TRBJ2-3	CASREGRGTQYF	TGTGCCAGCAGAGAGGGACGGGGTACGCAGTATTTT
TRBV6-4	NA	NA	TRBJ2-6	CASSGGGPGANVLTF	TGTGCCAGCAGTGGGGGCGGGCCCGGGGCCAACGTCCTGACTTTC
TRBV12-3/TRBV12-4	NA	many	TRBJ2-1	CASSQTNEQFF	TGTGCCAGCAGCCAAACGAATGAGCAGTTCTTC
TRBV5-1	NA	few	TRBJ2-7	CASSLLGRVDEQYF	TGCGCCAGCAGCTTGCTAGGTAGGGTTGACGAGCAGTACTTC
TRBV5-1	NA	few	TRBJ2-6	CASSPTSGANVLTF	TGCGCCAGCAGCCCGACCTCTGGGGCCAACGTCCTGACTTTC
TRBV30	NA	few	TRBJ2-7	CACHARSSYEQYF	TGTGCCTGTCATGCCCGGAGCTCCTACGAGCAGTACTTC
TRBV30	NA	NA	TRBJ2-7	CAWSYGTQFHEQYF	TGTGCCTGGAGTTACGGGACCCAATTCCACGAGCAGTACTTC
TRBV7-9	NA	few	TRBJ1-4	CASSLLARGTNEKLFF	TGTGCCAGCAGCCTCCTAGCCCGGGGAACTAATGAAAAACTGTTTTTT
TRBV7-2	NA	few	TRBJ2-6	CASSLQGGGANVLTF	TGTGCCAGCAGCTTACAGGGGGGTGGGGCCAACGTCCTGACTTTC
TRBV5-1	TRBD2	many	TRBJ2-1	CASSDGLETYNEQFF	TGCGCCAGCAGCGACGGACTAGAAACCTACAATGAGCAGTTCTTC
TRBV29-1	NA	NA	TRBJ2-7	CSAVPGENYEQYF	TGCAGCGCCGTCCCAGGGGAGAACTACGAGCAGTACTTC
TRBV3-1	NA	NA	TRBJ1-2	CASAGDSNYGYTF	TGTGCCAGCGCCGGGGACTCGAACTATGGCTACACCTTC
TRBV5-1	NA	NA	TRBJ1-6	CASSKAAGGMKSPLHF	TGCGCCAGCAGCAAGGCCGCCGGGGGGATGAAATCACCCCTCCACTTT
TRBV28	TRBD1	few	TRBJ1-2	CASSSPPTGGGYTF	TGTGCCAGCAGTTCTCCCCCGACAGGGGGAGGCTACACCTTC
TRBV20-1	TRBD1	many	TRBJ2-3	CSASTGSATDTQYF	TGCAGTGCTTCGACAGGGTCGGCGACAGATACGCAGTATTTT
TRBV5-6	NA	NA	TRBJ1-2	CASSLQGTNYGYTF	TGTGCCAGCAGCTTGCAGGGGACTAACTATGGCTACACCTTC
TRBV28	NA	few	TRBJ2-3	CASSAYGTSPDTQYF	TGTGCCAGCAGCGCCTACGGGACATCCCCAGATACGCAGTATTTT
TRBV12-3/TRBV12-4	NA	NA	TRBJ2-1	CASSRWRDRNNEQFF	TGTGCCAGCAGTCGCTGGAGGGACCGCAACAATGAGCAGTTCTTC
TRBV12-3/TRBV12-4	NA	many	TRBJ2-7	CASSPPGQGGYEQYF	TGTGCCAGCAGTCCCCCAGGGCAGGGGGGGTACGAGCAGTACTTC
TRBV12-3/TRBV12-4	TRBD1	few	TRBJ2-2	CASSPSRTGTNTGELFF	TGTGCCAGCAGTCCTTCGAGGACAGGGACGAACACCGGGGAGCTGTTTTTT
TRBV20-1	NA	NA	TRBJ1-1	CSARRTDTNTEAFF	TGCAGTGCTAGACGGACAGACACGAACACTGAAGCTTTCTTT
TRBV3-1	TRBD2	NA	TRBJ2-7	CASSQGNSGTREQYF	TGTGCCAGCAGCCAAGGTAATAGCGGGACGAGAGAGCAGTACTTC
TRBV19	NA	many	TRBJ2-2	CASSLRSFTGELFF	TGTGCCAGTAGTTTAAGGTCGTTCACCGGGGAGCTGTTTTTT
TRBV10-3	TRBD1	many	TRBJ2-1	CAIRGQALGTLEQFF	TGTGCCATCAGGGGACAGGCTCTAGGGACCCTCGAGCAGTTCTTC
TRBV28	TRBD1	many	TRBJ2-7	CASSIGQEAYEQYF	TGTGCCAGCAGTATCGGACAGGAAGCCTACGAGCAGTACTTC
TRBV4-3	NA	NA	TRBJ2-2	CASSQVYARHTGELFF	TGCGCCAGCAGCCAAGTTTACGCACGACACACCGGGGAGCTGTTTTTT
TRBV27	NA	NA	TRBJ2-2	CASRGVPNTGELFF	TGTGCCAGCAGAGGGGTCCCGAACACCGGGGAGCTGTTTTTT
TRBV12-3/TRBV12-4	TRBD1	many	TRBJ2-7	CASSFDQGVLFYEQYF	TGTGCCAGCAGTTTCGACCAGGGGGTTCTTTTTTACGAGCAGTACTTC
TRBV7-2	TRBD1	NA	TRBJ1-5	CASSIQGFSNQPQHF	TGTGCCAGCAGTATACAGGGGTTTAGCAATCAGCCCCAGCATTTT
TRBV11-3	NA	few	TRBJ2-3	CASSLDGQDTDTQYF	TGTGCCAGCAGCTTAGATGGCCAAGACACAGATACGCAGTATTTT
TRBV20-1	NA	many	TRBJ2-5	CSARTVQETQYF	TGCAGTGCTCGGACAGTCCAAGAGACCCAGTACTTC
TRBV12-3/TRBV12-4	NA	NA	TRBJ2-2	CASSYTRDSGELFF	TGTGCCAGCAGCTATACTAGAGACTCCGGGGAGCTGTTTTTT
TRBV12-3/TRBV12-4	NA	few	TRBJ2-1	CASSIPGTYNEQFF	TGTGCCAGCAGTATACCGGGGACATACAATGAGCAGTTCTTC
TRBV4-2	NA	few	TRBJ2-3	CASSQYQRADTQYF	TGTGCCAGCAGCCAATACCAGAGAGCAGATACGCAGTATTTT
TRBV20-1	NA	NA	TRBJ2-3	CSAPLLKRGTDTQYF	TGCAGTGCCCCTTTGCTTAAGCGGGGCACAGATACGCAGTATTTT
TRBV29-1	NA	few	TRBJ1-2	CSVARVVDYGYTF	TGCAGCGTTGCTAGGGTGGTCGACTATGGCTACACCTTC
TRBV6-1	NA	NA	TRBJ1-2	CASRAGTLYGYTF	TGTGCCAGCAGAGCCGGGACCTTATATGGCTACACCTTC
TRBV6-1	TRBD2	NA	TRBJ2-1	CASTPPGLAFSGGEQFF	TGTGCCAGCACCCCACCAGGACTAGCTTTTTCTGGTGGTGAGCAGTTCTTC
TRBV20-1	NA	few	TRBJ2-7	CSAPRPAGFYEQYF	TGCAGTGCTCCTAGGCCAGCGGGCTTCTACGAGCAGTACTTC
TRBV25-1	TRBD1	many	TRBJ2-1	CASSESFRGQAINEQFF	TGTGCCAGCAGTGAAAGCTTCCGGGGACAGGCAATCAATGAGCAGTTCTTC
TRBV12-3/TRBV12-4	TRBD1	many	TRBJ2-2	CASSQTGESGELFF	TGTGCCAGCAGTCAGACAGGGGAAAGCGGGGAGCTGTTTTTT
TRBV15	TRBD1	NA	TRBJ1-3	CATRDRTGDTIYF	TGTGCCACCAGGGACAGGACTGGGGACACCATATATTTT
TRBV12-3/TRBV12-4	TRBD2	few	TRBJ2-3	CASSLLQAGGYTDTQYF	TGTGCCAGCAGTTTACTTCAGGCGGGGGGGTATACAGATACGCAGTATTTT
TRBV20-1	NA	few	TRBJ2-7	CSAVDPKYEQYF	TGCAGTGCAGTTGACCCAAAGTACGAGCAGTACTTC
TRBV28	NA	few	TRBJ2-2	CASLRARGGTGELFF	TGTGCCAGCCTTAGGGCCAGGGGTGGGACCGGGGAGCTGTTTTTT
TRBV6-5	NA	NA	TRBJ2-7	CASSYTDQVSILYEQYF	TGTGCCAGCAGTTACACCGACCAGGTCAGCATTCTTTACGAGCAGTACTTC
TRBV9	NA	NA	TRBJ2-6	CASSPLPDYSGANVLTF	TGTGCCAGCAGCCCCCTCCCAGACTACTCTGGGGCCAACGTCCTGACTTTC
TRBV7-2	NA	few	TRBJ2-5	CASRAGAKETQYF	TGTGCCAGCAGGGCCGGGGCGAAGGAGACCCAGTACTTC